The 29 T cell receptor beta chains below were found in one sample sequenced in a study of T cells after yellow fever vaccination (dated by TCRdb to about 2019). Read against the paper, the sample's treatment or condition label means: live attenuated yellow fever vaccine strain. Library generation was performed with 5' RACE. The run used an Illumina NovaSeq 6000. TCRdb ran its own pipeline on the public reads, namely fastp trimming at Q25 and MiXCR clone calling, and kept in-frame beta chains. Identical CDR3 protein sequences are pooled into one entry, listed with their most common genes and DNA. The sample table contains some 300,000 distinct CDR3 sequences; only one count was recorded for less than 4.5% of them. The ten most abundant clones make up about 25% of the sample. Specimen: PBMCs, collected on the day of the yellow fever booster vaccination. These receptors all stem from a man aged 18 to 35 who received the YFV17D yellow fever vaccine.

This clonotype has at least ten counts. This chain joins TRBV10-3 and TRBJ2-7, with 7 bases that match TRBD2. The CDR3 extends over 15 amino acids. Trimming at V came to 6 bases and at J to 3 bases, leaving 11 bases not matched to a gene. Germline V gives CDR1 ENHRY, CDR2 SYGVKD. The CDR3 region has the DNA TGTGCCATCAGCGCAGGACGGGGGGAACACTACGAGCAGTACTTC. Translation: CAISAGRGEHYEQYF.

There are many counts of this clonotype. V is TRBV29-1 and J is TRBJ1-1; D not certain. This CDR3 is 13 amino acids long. Trimming left V 4 bases short and J 1 base short, with 10 bases between. Germline CDR1 is SQVTM and CDR2 is ANQGSEA. The CDR3 reads CSVVYSQNTEAFF. The DNA of the CDR3 is TGCAGCGTTGTGTATTCCCAGAACACTGAAGCTTTCTTT.

This clonotype was seen just once. A much larger clone sits a single nucleotide away, making a read error possible. This chain joins TRBV4-3 and TRBJ2-5; perhaps TRBD2 as D (6 bases). V was cut by 4 bases and J by 4 bases, with 19 bases left in between. Germline loops: CDR1 LGHNA, CDR2 YSLEER. The CDR3 has 16 amino acids. CDR3 sequence: CASSPGTSSWRETQYF. Written as DNA, the CDR3 is TGCGCCAGCAGCCCGGGGACTTCAAGCTGGAGAGAGACCCAGTACTTC.

This rearrangement joins TRBV5-5 to TRBJ1-3; no firm D call. Trimming shortened V by 3 bases and J by 4 bases, and 8 bases separated the two germline ends. CDR3 size: 13 residues. The germline V gene has CDR1 SGHKS and CDR2 YYEKEE (reference sequence). The CDR3 sequence is CASSSYRGNTIYF. DNA for the CDR3: TGTGCCAGCAGCTCCTACAGAGGAAACACCATATATTTT.

A few counts support this clonotype. The chain uses TRBV6-5 and TRBJ2-1; D is undetermined. Germline V gene sequence: CDR1 MNHEY, CDR2 SVGAGI. CDR3 length: 19 residues. V was cut by 2 bases and J by 0 bases, with 20 bases left in between. This chain's CDR3 is CASSYTNGPYVSSYNEQFF. CDR3 DNA: TGTGCCAGCAGTTACACCAACGGCCCTTATGTGAGCTCCTACAATGAGCAGTTCTTC.

The chain links TRBV7-9 to TRBJ2-1, with 9 bases matching TRBD2. V was clipped by 2 bases and J by 7 bases; unmatched bases: 6. Germline CDR1 reads SEHNR; CDR2 reads FQNEAQ (reference sequence). The CDR3 is made up of 15 amino acids. The CDR3 region is CASSLRLAAGNEQFF. DNA for the CDR3: TGTGCCAGCAGCTTACGACTAGCGGCCGGGAATGAGCAGTTCTTC.

This clonotype occurred many times. The gene calls are TRBV29-1 and TRBJ2-7; D perhaps matches TRBD2 (5 bases). Trimming took 1 base from V and 4 from J, leaving 11 bases between them. Germline CDR1 is SQVTM and CDR2 is ANQGSEA. This CDR3 spans 13 amino acids. The CDR3 is CSVEVASRYEQYF. The CDR3 nucleotides read TGCAGCGTTGAAGTGGCTAGCAGGTACGAGCAGTACTTC.

This clonotype was recorded many times. The gene calls are TRBV5-1 and TRBJ2-1, with 15 bases lining up with TRBD2. Germline loops: CDR1 SGHRS, CDR2 YFSETQ. Trimming at V came to 5 bases and at J to 8 bases, leaving 8 bases not matched to a gene. This CDR3 has 16 residues. In DNA, the CDR3 is TGCGCCAGCAGTGTGAAGGGACTAGCGGGGGGTCATGAGCAGTTCTTC. This encodes CASSVKGLAGGHEQFF.

This clonotype was observed many times. The V gene is TRBV12-3 or TRBV12-4, the J gene TRBJ1-4; 7 bases fit TRBD1. The V segment lost 1 base and the J segment 0 bases; nucleotides outside the gene matches: 2. The CDR3 runs 16 residues. CDR3 protein: CASSLGGTATNEKLFF. In nucleotides, the CDR3 is TGTGCCAGCAGTTTAGGAGGGACAGCAACTAATGAAAAACTGTTTTTT.

In this sample, this clonotype turned up many times. The chain couples TRBV6-2 or TRBV6-3 to TRBJ2-2, with 12 bases identical to TRBD2. The CDR3 spans 16 residues. V trimming: 6 bases; J trimming: 4 bases; junction bases outside the gene matches: 6. CDR1 and CDR2 from the germline V gene are MNHEY and SVGEGT. Here the CDR3 DNA reads TGTGCCAGCAGCCCCGGACTAGCGGGGTCCACCGGGGAGCTGTTTTTT. Protein product: CASSPGLAGSTGELFF.

This clonotype was found a few times. This rearrangement joins TRBV5-1 to TRBJ1-1; perhaps TRBD1 as D (5 bases). Trimming took off 2 bases at V and 5 bases at J, with 13 bases between the two ends. The CDR3 has 14 residues. Per germline, CDR1 SGHRS and CDR2 YFSETQ. The CDR3 sequence: CASSFRQGTTEAFF. The CDR3, as DNA: TGCGCCAGCAGCTTTCGCCAGGGAACGACTGAAGCTTTCTTT.

This clonotype was detected a few times. V and J are TRBV4-3 and TRBJ1-4, with D hard to call. V was trimmed by 2 bases and J by 6 bases, leaving 10 bases between them. Germline V gene lookup returns CDR1 LGHNA and CDR2 YSLEER. This CDR3 contains 14 residues. The CDR3 is CASSQQAFDEKLFF. For the CDR3, the DNA is TGCGCCAGCAGCCAACAGGCGTTCGATGAAAAACTGTTTTTT.

This chain connects TRBV12-3 or TRBV12-4 to TRBJ2-5; D tentatively reads TRBD1 or TRBD2 (5 bases each). This CDR3 region has 16 residues. Trimming removed 7 bases at V and 3 bases at J, with 21 bases between. CDR3 sequence (DNA): TGTGCCAGCACCACCTATTGGGGGACCTTCAAAGAGACCCAGTACTTC. Its translation: CASTTYWGTFKETQYF.

This clonotype was recorded at least ten times. At one of its ends the junction is not consistent with the germline gene, which may arise from a read error. V usage is TRBV4-2 and J usage is TRBJ2-1; D is uncertain. Germline values: CDR1 LGHNA, CDR2 YNFKEQ. There are 12 residues in the CDR3. The CDR3 loop reads CASSQDGRQEVF. CDR3 sequence (DNA): TGTGCCAGCAGCCAAGACGGGCGGCAGGAAGTCTTC.

The genes are TRBV7-2 and TRBJ2-1; D is unresolved. V gave up 3 bases and J gave up 5 bases, with 14 bases separating them. CDR1 and CDR2 (germline): SGHTA, FQGNSA. The CDR3 is 15 residues long. This CDR3 is CASSLGAWSDNEQFF. The CDR3, as DNA: TGTGCCAGCAGCTTGGGTGCCTGGTCGGACAATGAGCAGTTCTTC.

The sample holds many counts of this clonotype. The chain uses TRBV6-2 or TRBV6-3 and TRBJ2-2; the D gene is possibly TRBD2 (6 bases). Germline loops: CDR1 MNHEY, CDR2 SVGEGT. There are 13 residues in the CDR3. V was shortened by 6 bases and J by 6 bases, with 11 bases between the two germline ends. CDR3 nucleotides: TGTGCCAGCAGGTGGCGGGGCGCCGGGGAGCTGTTTTTT. Its translation: CASRWRGAGELFF.

This clonotype was picked up many times. This CDR3 is CASSLDSSTDTQYF. The CDR3, as DNA: TGCGCCAGCAGCTTGGACAGTAGCACAGATACGCAGTATTTT. The chain recombines TRBV5-1 with TRBJ2-3; D is uncertain. The CDR3 covers 14 residues. Trimming cost V 0 bases and J 0 bases, with 5 bases left between them. Germline V gene sequence: CDR1 SGHRS, CDR2 YFSETQ.

This clonotype was detected many times. J is TRBJ2-2 and V is TRBV7-9; D might be TRBD1 or TRBD2, each matching 5 bases. The ends were cut back, 4 bases at V and 4 bases at J, with 10 bases in the middle. The CDR3 loop spans 14 amino acids. The germline V gene has CDR1 SEHNR and CDR2 FQNEAQ (reference sequence). The CDR3 DNA reads as TGTGCCAGCAGCTCCACGAGGGGCACCGGGGAGCTGTTTTTT. It specifies CASSSTRGTGELFF.

The V call is TRBV5-1, the J call TRBJ2-1; 11 positions match TRBD2. The V segment lost 1 base and the J segment 0 bases; nucleotides outside the gene matches: 9. The CDR3 spans 19 residues. Per the germline V gene, CDR1 is SGHRS and CDR2 is YFSETQ. The CDR3 here is CASSLILAGGPSSYNEQFF. The CDR3 DNA follows: TGCGCCAGCAGCTTGATCCTAGCGGGGGGTCCGAGCTCCTACAATGAGCAGTTCTTC.

This clonotype was observed many times. The chain is built from TRBV5-1 and TRBJ2-2; 10 positions match TRBD2. This CDR3 contains 15 residues. Trimming at V came to 7 bases and at J to 0 bases, leaving 3 bases not matched to a gene. Germline V gene lookup returns CDR1 SGHRS and CDR2 YFSETQ. The CDR3 bases are TGCGCCAGCGCGGGGACTAGCGCGAACACCGGGGAGCTGTTTTTT. It codes for CASAGTSANTGELFF.

This clonotype was found a few times. This chain connects TRBV7-3 to TRBJ1-3; D remains ambiguous. The germline V and J ends were trimmed by 0 bases and 0 bases, with 9 bases remaining between them. This CDR3 has 16 residues. Germline V CDR1 and CDR2: SGHTA, FQGTGA. As DNA, the CDR3 is TGTGCCAGCAGCTTAACGGCGGCGGGCTCTGGAAACACCATATATTTT. It specifies CASSLTAAGSGNTIYF. The variable domain in full, with the rest retrieved from reference TRBV7-3 and TRBJ1-3, is GAGVSQTPSNKVTEKGKYVELRCDPISGHTALYWYRQSLGQGPEFLIYFQGTGAADDSGLPNDRFFAVRPEGSVSTLKIQRTERGDSAVYLCASSLTAAGSGNTIYFGEGSWLTVV.

This clonotype occurred a few times. The chain has TRBV5-1 and TRBJ1-6, with 7 nucleotides matching TRBD1. The trim removed 7 bases at V and 5 bases at J, leaving 9 bases unmatched. From germline, CDR1 is SGHRS and CDR2 YFSETQ. The CDR3 has 15 amino acids. The CDR3: CASSSSTGDNSPLHF. CDR3 in DNA: TGCGCCAGCTCCTCCTCCACAGGGGATAATTCACCCCTCCACTTT.

This clonotype was observed a few times. The chain employs TRBV9 and TRBJ2-5, with 10 bases matching TRBD1. Germline loops: CDR1 SGDLS, CDR2 YYNGEE. The J segment lost 3 bases and the V segment lost 4 bases, leaving 6 bases of the junction unmatched. The CDR3 length is 15 residues. The DNA for the CDR3 is TGTGCCAGCAGCCCCTCGGGACAGGGGAAAGAGACCCAGTACTTC. Its translation is CASSPSGQGKETQYF.

The table lists this clonotype with many counts. The rearrangement links TRBV3-1 to TRBJ2-7; D not certain. V dropped 1 base and J dropped 7 bases, with 17 bases sitting between them. This CDR3 region has 15 residues. The germline CDR1 and CDR2 sequences are LGHDT and YNNKEL (reference sequence). CDR3 sequence (DNA): TGTGCCAGCAGCCAAGGGATATCGGCTTTAGGAGAGCAGTACTTC. Protein sequence: CASSQGISALGEQYF.

This clonotype was recorded many times. The V call is TRBV10-3, the J call TRBJ2-5; D gene ambiguous. The ends were cut back, 4 bases at V and 4 bases at J, with 13 bases in the middle. Germline CDR1 ENHRY, CDR2 SYGVKD. This CDR3 spans 14 amino acids. In DNA, the CDR3 is TGTGCCATCAGTGCCAAAGCGATAGGAGAGACCCAGTACTTC. The encoded protein is CAISAKAIGETQYF.

This clonotype appeared many times. The CDR3, as DNA: TGTGCCAGCAGCTCGCTCGTGGAGAACACTGAAGCTTTCTTT. This sequence encodes CASSSLVENTEAFF. The V gene is TRBV7-3, the J gene TRBJ1-1, with no clear D. CDR3 length: 14 residues. Germline lookup yields CDR1 SGHTA and CDR2 FQGTGA. The V end lost 4 bases, the J end lost 1 base, and 10 bases lay between the germline ends.

This clonotype was counted only a few times. V usage is TRBV29-1 and J usage is TRBJ2-3; tentatively, D is TRBD2 (7 bases). Germline lookup yields CDR1 SQVTM and CDR2 ANQGSEA. CDR3 length equals 14 residues. V lost 4 bases to trimming and J lost 6 bases, with 17 bases between them. The CDR3 DNA is TGCAGCGTTGTATCTGGGGGGGCCGGGGATACGCAGTATTTT. Amino acids: CSVVSGGAGDTQYF.

The chain has TRBV29-1 and TRBJ2-7; 9 nucleotides align to TRBD1. The CDR3 extends over 12 amino acids. V trimming: 4 bases; J trimming: 4 bases; junction bases outside the gene matches: 2. Looked up from germline, CDR1 is SQVTM and CDR2 is ANQGSEA. CDR3 bases: TGCAGCGTTGGACAGGGGGAATACGAGCAGTACTTC. Translation gives CSVGQGEYEQYF.

This chain connects TRBV5-4 to TRBJ1-1; D possibly corresponds to TRBD1 (6 bases). The germline CDR1 and CDR2 sequences are SGHNT and YYREEE (reference sequence). CDR3 length equals 14 residues. With 3 bases removed from V and 5 bases from J, the gap between germline ends came to 14 bases. The CDR3: CASSWYTGSTEAFF. The CDR3 DNA sequence: TGTGCCAGCAGCTGGTATACAGGGAGTACTGAAGCTTTCTTT.